This T cell receptor (beta chain) comes out of a study of T cell responses to AZD1222 COVID-19 vaccine. CDR1 is MDHEN and CDR2 is SYDVKM in the germline V gene. This CDR3 comprises 15 residues. V lost 2 bases and J lost 1, with 11 bases in between. Sequenced by immunoSEQ multiplex PCR; TCRdb stores in-frame clones only, minus some. Among roughly 160,000 clones, around 90% were seen once, and the ten largest hold approximately 1.3%. General study findings and limits: Unmutated variant regions are reportedly the target of nearly half of TCRs that are spike-specific. Baseline testing showed seropositivity in only five or six AZD1222 recipients.

Remarks on this clone: The antigen is unknown.

The material was peripheral blood, obtained 28 days after the second AZD1222 dose. This TCR came from an adult who received the AZD1222 COVID-19 vaccine. The V and J genes are TRBV28 and TRBJ1-1; a weak D match, TRBD1 (6 bases). Here the CDR3 DNA reads TGTGCCAGCAGTTTAACAGGGACGGGGAACACTGAAGCTTTCTTT. It is translated as CASSLTGTGNTEAFF. The complete variable domain, with remaining parts taken from reference TRBV28 and TRBJ1-1, reads DVKVTQSSRYLVKRTGEKVFLECVQDMDHENMFWYRQDPGLGLRLIYFSYDVKMKEKGDIPEGYSVSREKKERFSLILESASTNQTSMYLCASSLTGTGNTEAFFGQGTRLTVV.